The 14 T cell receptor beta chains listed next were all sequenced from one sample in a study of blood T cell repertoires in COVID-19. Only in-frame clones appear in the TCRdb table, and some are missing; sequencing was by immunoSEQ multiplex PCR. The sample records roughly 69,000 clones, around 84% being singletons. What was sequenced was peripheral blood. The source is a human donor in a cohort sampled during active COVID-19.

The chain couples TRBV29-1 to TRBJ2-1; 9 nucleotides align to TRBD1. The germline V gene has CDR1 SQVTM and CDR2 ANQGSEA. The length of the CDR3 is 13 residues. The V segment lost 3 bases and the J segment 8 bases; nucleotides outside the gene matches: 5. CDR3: CSVETGGGYEQFF. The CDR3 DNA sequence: TGCAGCGTTGAGACAGGGGGGGGGTATGAGCAGTTCTTC.

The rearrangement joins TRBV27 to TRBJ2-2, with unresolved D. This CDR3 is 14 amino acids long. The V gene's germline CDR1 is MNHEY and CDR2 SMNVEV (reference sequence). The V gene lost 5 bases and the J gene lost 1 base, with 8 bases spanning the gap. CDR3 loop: CASSLVRNTGELFF. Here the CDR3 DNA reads TGTGCCAGCAGTCTCGTCCGGAACACCGGGGAGCTGTTTTTT.

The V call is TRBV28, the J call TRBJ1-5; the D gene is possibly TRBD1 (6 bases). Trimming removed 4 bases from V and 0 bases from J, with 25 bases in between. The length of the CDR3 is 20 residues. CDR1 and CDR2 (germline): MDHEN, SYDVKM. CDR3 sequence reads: CASSSDRQILGVYSNQPQHF. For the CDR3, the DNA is TGTGCCAGCAGTTCGGACAGACAGATCTTGGGGGTTTATAGCAATCAGCCCCAGCATTTT. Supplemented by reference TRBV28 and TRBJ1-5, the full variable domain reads DVKVTQSSRYLVKRTGEKVFLECVQDMDHENMFWYRQDPGLGLRLIYFSYDVKMKEKGDIPEGYSVSREKKERFSLILESASTNQTSMYLCASSSDRQILGVYSNQPQHFGDGTRLSIL.

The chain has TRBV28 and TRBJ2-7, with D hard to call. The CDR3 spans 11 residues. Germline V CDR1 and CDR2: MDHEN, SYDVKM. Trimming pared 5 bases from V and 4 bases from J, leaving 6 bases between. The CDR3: CASSPRYEQYF. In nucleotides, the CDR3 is TGTGCCAGCAGTCCTAGGTACGAGCAGTACTTC.

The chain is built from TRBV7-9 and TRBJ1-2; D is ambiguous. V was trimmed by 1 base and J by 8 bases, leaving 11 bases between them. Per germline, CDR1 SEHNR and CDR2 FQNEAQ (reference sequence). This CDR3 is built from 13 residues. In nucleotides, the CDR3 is TGTGCCAGCAGCTTAGAGTCCTTGAGCGGCTACACCTTC. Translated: CASSLESLSGYTF.

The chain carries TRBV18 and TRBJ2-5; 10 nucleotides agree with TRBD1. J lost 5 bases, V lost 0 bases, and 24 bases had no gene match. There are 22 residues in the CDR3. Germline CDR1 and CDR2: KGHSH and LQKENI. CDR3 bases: TGTGCCAGCTCACCACCCCCGACAGGGGGCTATACCGGACCTATTGGGTTGGAGACCCAGTACTTC. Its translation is CASSPPPTGGYTGPIGLETQYF. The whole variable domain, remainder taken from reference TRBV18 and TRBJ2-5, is NAGVMQNPRHLVRRRGQEARLRCSPMKGHSHVYWYRQLPEEGLKFMVYLQKENIIDESGMPKERFSAEFPKEGPSILRIQQVVRGDSAAYFCASSPPPTGGYTGPIGLETQYFGPGTRLLVL.

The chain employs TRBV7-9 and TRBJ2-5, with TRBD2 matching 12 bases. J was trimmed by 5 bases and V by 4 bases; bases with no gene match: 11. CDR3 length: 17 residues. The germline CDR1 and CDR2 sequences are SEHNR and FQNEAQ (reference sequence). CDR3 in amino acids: CASSSWASGRAGETQYF. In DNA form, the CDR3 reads TGTGCCAGCAGCTCCTGGGCTAGCGGGAGGGCTGGGGAGACCCAGTACTTC.

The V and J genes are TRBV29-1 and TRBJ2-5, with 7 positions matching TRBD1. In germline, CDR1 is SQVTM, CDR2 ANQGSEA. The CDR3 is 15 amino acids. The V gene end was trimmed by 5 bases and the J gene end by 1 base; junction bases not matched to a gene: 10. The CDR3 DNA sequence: TGCAGCGTTTCGGGACAGCGCACTTCCCAAGAGACCCAGTACTTC. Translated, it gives CSVSGQRTSQETQYF.

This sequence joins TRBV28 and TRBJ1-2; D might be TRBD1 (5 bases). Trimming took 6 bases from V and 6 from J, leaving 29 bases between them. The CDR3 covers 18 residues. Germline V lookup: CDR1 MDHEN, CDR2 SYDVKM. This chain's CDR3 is CASSRQPFDVAGGHGYTF. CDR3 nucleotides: TGTGCCAGCAGCCGTCAGCCGTTCGACGTCGCGGGGGGACATGGCTACACCTTC.

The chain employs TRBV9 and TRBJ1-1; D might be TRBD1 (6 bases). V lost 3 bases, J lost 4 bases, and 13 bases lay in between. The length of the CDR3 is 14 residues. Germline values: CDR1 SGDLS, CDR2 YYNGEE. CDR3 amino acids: CASSASDRPTEAFF. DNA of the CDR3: TGTGCCAGCAGCGCCTCAGACAGGCCCACTGAAGCTTTCTTT.

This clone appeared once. The CDR3 DNA follows: TGCGCCAGCAGCCAAGGGCTACAGGGGGCCTATGGCTACACCTTC. This sequence encodes CASSQGLQGAYGYTF. The chain uses TRBV4-3 and TRBJ1-2; 9 bases match TRBD1. The CDR3 is made up of 15 amino acids. Germline CDR1 reads LGHNA; CDR2 reads YSLEER. The trim removed 1 base at V and 4 bases at J, leaving 4 bases unmatched.

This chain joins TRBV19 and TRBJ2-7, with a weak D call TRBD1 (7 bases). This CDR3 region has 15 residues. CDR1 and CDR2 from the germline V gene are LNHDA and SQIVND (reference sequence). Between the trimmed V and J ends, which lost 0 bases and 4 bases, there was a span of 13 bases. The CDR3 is CASSIDRGTVYEQYF. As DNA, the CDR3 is TGTGCCAGTAGTATAGATCGGGGGACAGTTTACGAGCAGTACTTC.

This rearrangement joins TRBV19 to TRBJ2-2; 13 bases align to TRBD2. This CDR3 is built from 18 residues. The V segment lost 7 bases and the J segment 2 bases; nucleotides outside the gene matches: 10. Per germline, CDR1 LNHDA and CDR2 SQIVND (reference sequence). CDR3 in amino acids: CASTDGLAGVYNTGELFF. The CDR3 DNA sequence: TGTGCCAGTACCGACGGACTAGCGGGAGTTTACAACACCGGGGAGCTGTTTTTT. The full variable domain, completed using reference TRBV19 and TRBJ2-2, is DGGITQSPKYLFRKEGQNVTLSCEQNLNHDAMYWYRQDPGQGLRLIYYSQIVNDFQKGDIAEGYSVSREKKESFPLTVTSAQKNPTAFYLCASTDGLAGVYNTGELFFGEGSRLTVL.

CDR3 sequence: CASSGGAKNIQYF. CDR3 sequence (DNA): TGTGCCAGCAGCGGGGGGGCAAAAAACATTCAGTACTTC. This chain connects TRBV7-2 to TRBJ2-4; a possible D gene is TRBD2 (7 bases). V was trimmed by 5 bases and J by 4 bases, leaving 9 bases between them. The CDR3 sequence is 13 residues long. CDR1 SGHTA and CDR2 FQGNSA come from the germline V gene.